A single sample gave rise to the 10 T cell receptor beta chains below, sequenced in a study of blood T cell repertoires in COVID-19. Profiled with immunoSEQ multiplex PCR; TCRdb holds only in-frame clones, not every one. The repertoire has a few hundred thousand clones, around 83% of them found once; the top ten carry approximately 13%. The sample taken for sequencing was peripheral blood. The receptors stem from a human donor in a cohort sampled during active COVID-19.

The count of this clone is one. Other DNA sequences of this sample code for an identical CDR3. This CDR3 is CASSQGLGETQYF. The CDR3 nucleotides are TGTGCCAGCTCACAGGGACTAGGGGAGACCCAGTACTTC. V is TRBV18 and J is TRBJ2-5; TRBD2 agrees at 8 bases. Looked up from germline, CDR1 is KGHSH and CDR2 is LQKENI. The CDR3 spans 13 residues. After removal of 4 bases from V and 5 bases from J, the junction contained 3 bases not matched to a gene.

This clone was found once. This chain connects TRBV2 to TRBJ2-5; 8 bases align to TRBD2. J lost 7 bases, V lost 6 bases, and 19 bases had no gene match. The CDR3 is 17 residues long. In germline, CDR1 is SNHLY, CDR2 FYNNEI. The CDR3 region is CASSATDRTSREGTQYF. The CDR3 DNA sequence: TGTGCCAGCAGCGCGACCGATCGGACTAGCAGGGAGGGGACCCAGTACTTC.

The chain has TRBV6-6 and TRBJ2-7; TRBD1 matches at 7 bases. The V gene end was trimmed by 6 bases and the J gene end by 4 bases; junction bases not matched to a gene: 6. CDR3 length: 13 residues. Germline CDR1 reads MNHNY; CDR2 reads SVGAGI (reference sequence). This CDR3 reads CASSSRDSYEQYF. For the CDR3, the DNA is TGTGCCAGCAGCAGCCGGGACAGTTACGAGCAGTACTTC.

The chain has TRBV3-1 (or the pseudogene TRBV3-2) and TRBJ2-1, with a weak D call TRBD2 (6 bases). The CDR3 totals 17 residues. Germline assignment: CDR1 LGHDT and CDR2 YNNKEL (reference sequence). The V end was cut by 0 bases, the J end by 0 bases, with 12 bases between. As DNA, the CDR3 is TGTGCCAGCAGCCAAGAATATAGCGGCGGCTCCTACAATGAGCAGTTCTTC. This sequence encodes CASSQEYSGGSYNEQFF.

This clone came up once. The rearrangement links TRBV13 to TRBJ2-1, with 7 bases that match TRBD1. The germline CDR1 and CDR2 sequences are PRHDT and FYEKMQ (reference sequence). Trimming at V came to 0 bases and at J to 4 bases, leaving 3 bases not matched to a gene. The CDR3 sequence is 15 residues long. CDR3 DNA: TGTGCCAGCAGCTTAGGCGACAGGGATTACAATGAGCAGTTCTTC. It encodes CASSLGDRDYNEQFF. Supplemented by reference TRBV13 and TRBJ2-1, the full variable domain reads AAGVIQSPRHLIKEKRETATLKCYPIPRHDTVYWYQQGPGQDPQFLISFYEKMQSDKGSIPDRFSAQQFSDYHSELNMSSLELGDSALYFCASSLGDRDYNEQFFGPGTRLTVL.

This clone was seen a single time. The CDR3 DNA follows: TGTGCCAGCAGTGCGGGGCGATTGGGGCCTACGAACACCGGGGAGCTGTTTTTT. Amino acid sequence: CASSAGRLGPTNTGELFF. The chain links TRBV28 to TRBJ2-2; TRBD2 is a possible D gene (6 bases). This CDR3 contains 18 residues. Germline V gives CDR1 MDHEN, CDR2 SYDVKM. The germline V and J ends were trimmed by 5 bases and 0 bases, with 19 bases remaining between them.

The genes are TRBV9 and TRBJ2-3, with D unclear. The CDR3 is 17 residues long. V was trimmed by 0 bases and J by 1 base, leaving 15 bases between them. Germline-derived CDR1 and CDR2 are SGDLS and YYNGEE. The CDR3 here is CASSVGPGWVRTDTQYF. In DNA, the CDR3 is TGTGCCAGCAGCGTAGGGCCCGGGTGGGTTCGCACAGATACGCAGTATTTT.

The V call is TRBV4-1, the J call TRBJ2-5, with 8 nucleotides matching TRBD1. The junction had 3 bases not matched to a gene; V was cut back by 0 bases and J by 6 bases. The germline V gene has CDR1 MGHRA and CDR2 YSYEKL. This CDR3 region has 14 residues. CDR3 coding DNA: TGCGCCAGCAGCCAAGAGACAGGGGTACAGACCCAGTACTTC. This translates into CASSQETGVQTQYF.

The J gene is TRBJ1-2, the V gene TRBV4-2; weak D call: TRBD1 (5 bases). CDR1 is LGHNA and CDR2 is YNFKEQ in the germline V gene. The CDR3 sequence is 14 residues long. With 2 bases removed from V and 2 bases from J, the gap between germline ends came to 9 bases. The CDR3 region is CASSQPGKNYGYTF. CDR3 DNA sequence: TGTGCCAGCAGCCAACCAGGGAAAAACTATGGCTACACCTTC.

This clone appeared many times. The rearrangement joins TRBV11-2 to TRBJ2-7; tentatively, D is TRBD1 (6 bases). Looked up from germline, CDR1 is SGHAT and CDR2 is FQNNGV. The CDR3 runs to 13 residues. The ends were cut back, 2 bases at V and 5 bases at J, with 10 bases in the middle. This chain's CDR3 is CASSLPNRDEQYF. The CDR3 DNA follows: TGTGCCAGCAGCTTACCGAACAGGGACGAGCAGTACTTC.